This T cell receptor beta chain comes out of a study of CD8+ T cells in alopecia areata. Overall study results and limits: Amid tofacitinib therapy, many expanded lesional clones stayed present in scalp and blood.

The CDR3 has 15 residues. The trim removed 5 bases at V and 8 bases at J, leaving 9 bases unmatched. Germline CDR1 is SEHNR and CDR2 is FQNEAQ (reference sequence). The treatment was: oral pan-JAK inhibitor, 5-10 mg twice daily. Specimens obtained from alopecia areata patients comprised lesional scalp punch biopsies and peripheral blood. Following extraction, RNA underwent reverse transcription to cDNA, which served as the sequencing template. The protocol was immunoSEQ multiplex PCR, while the TCRdb copy is restricted to in-frame clones and leaves out a portion. The data hold around 300,000 clones, with 50% to 75% observed a single time. Remarks on this clone: Its antigen is as yet unknown.

The chain couples TRBV7-9 to TRBJ1-6; 7 positions match TRBD1. The sequence derives from a human donor with alopecia areata. Sequenced material: CD4+ T cells sorted from blood, taken around week 52, from a patient treated with tofacitinib. CDR3 DNA sequence: TGTGCCAGCAGCCACAGGGGACAGCGAGATTCACCCCTCCACTTT. Its translation: CASSHRGQRDSPLHF.